The present T cell receptor beta chain was sequenced within a study of CD8 T cells in ankylosing spondylitis. TCRdb reprocessed the 5' RACE reads via MiXCR and lists one record per CDR3 protein. The sample includes under 200,000 distinct CDR3 sequences, 10% to 15% of them seen just once. Per the germline V gene, CDR1 is DFQATT and CDR2 is SNEGSKA (reference sequence). This CDR3 region has 16 residues. V was cut by 6 bases and J by 0 bases, with 19 bases left in between. This clonotype was counted ten times or more. The chain employs TRBV20-1 and TRBJ2-3; TRBD1 might be the D (6 bases). Sequences were obtained from blood, either unsorted or a sorted T cell fraction (not recorded which). This receptor was taken from a female donor with ankylosing spondylitis or in good health (not recorded which). CDR3 amino acids: CSAGGRGSSSTDTQYF. The CDR3 nucleotides are TGCAGTGCCGGAGGCAGGGGATCTTCTAGCACAGATACGCAGTATTTT.